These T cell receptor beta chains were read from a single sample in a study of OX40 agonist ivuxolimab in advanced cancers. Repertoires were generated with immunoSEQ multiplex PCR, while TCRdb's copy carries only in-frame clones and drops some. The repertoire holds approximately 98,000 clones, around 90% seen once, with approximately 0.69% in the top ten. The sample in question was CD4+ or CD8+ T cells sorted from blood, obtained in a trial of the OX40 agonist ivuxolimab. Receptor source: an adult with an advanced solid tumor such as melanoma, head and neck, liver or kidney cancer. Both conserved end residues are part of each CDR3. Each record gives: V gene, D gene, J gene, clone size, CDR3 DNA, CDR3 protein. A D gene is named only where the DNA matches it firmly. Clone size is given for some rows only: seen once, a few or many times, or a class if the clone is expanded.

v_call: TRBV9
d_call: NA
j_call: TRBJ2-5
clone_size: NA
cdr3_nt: TGTGCCAGCAGCGGGAAATTTTTGCGGGAGACCCAGTACTTC
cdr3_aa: CASSGKFLRETQYF

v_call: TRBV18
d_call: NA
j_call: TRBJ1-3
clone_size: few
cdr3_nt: TGTGCCAGCTCACCACCCGTCTACTCTGGAAACACCATATATTTT
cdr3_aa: CASSPPVYSGNTIYF

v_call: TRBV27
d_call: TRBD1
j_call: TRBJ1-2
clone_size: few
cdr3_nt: TGTGCCAGCAGAAGACAGGGCCTTTCTAACTATGGCTACACCTTC
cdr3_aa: CASRRQGLSNYGYTF

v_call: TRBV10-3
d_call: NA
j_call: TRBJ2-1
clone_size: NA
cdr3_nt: TGTGCCATCAGCGACCAAGCCAATGAGCAGTTCTTC
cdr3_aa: CAISDQANEQFF

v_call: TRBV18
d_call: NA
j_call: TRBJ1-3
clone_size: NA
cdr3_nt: TGTGCCAGCTCACCACCGGCACTGCCTTCTGGAAACACCATATATTTT
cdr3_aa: CASSPPALPSGNTIYF

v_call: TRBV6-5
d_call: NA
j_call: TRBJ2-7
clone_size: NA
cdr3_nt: TGTGCCAGCAGTTACACAGTCCGCGGGCGGTACGAGCAGTACTTC
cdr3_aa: CASSYTVRGRYEQYF

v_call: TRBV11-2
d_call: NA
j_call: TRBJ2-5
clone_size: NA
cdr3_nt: TGTGCCAGCAGCTTAGTTTTCGAGACTGCTTCGTGGGAGACCCGGTACTTC
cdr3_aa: CASSLVFETASWETRYF

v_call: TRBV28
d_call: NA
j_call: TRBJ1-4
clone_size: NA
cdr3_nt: TGTGCCAGCAATTCAAACGAAAAACTGTTTTTT
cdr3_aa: CASNSNEKLFF

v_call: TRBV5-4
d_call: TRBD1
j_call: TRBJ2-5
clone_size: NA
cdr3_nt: TGTGCCAGCAGCTGGGGGCCGGGACAGGGGGAAGAGACCCAGTACTTC
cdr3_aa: CASSWGPGQGEETQYF

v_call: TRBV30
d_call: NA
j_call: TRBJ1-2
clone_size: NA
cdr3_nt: TGTGCCTGGAATAGGGAAATCTATGGCTACACCTTC
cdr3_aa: CAWNREIYGYTF

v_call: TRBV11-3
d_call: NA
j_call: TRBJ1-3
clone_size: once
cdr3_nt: TGTGCCAGCAGCTTGATCGGGGTCGGGTCTGGAAACACCATATATTTT
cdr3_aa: CASSLIGVGSGNTIYF

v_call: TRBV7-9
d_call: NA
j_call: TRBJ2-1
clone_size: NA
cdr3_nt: TGTGCCAGCAGCTTAGCCAACGCCCGTGGGGGTGAGCAGTTCTTC
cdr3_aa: CASSLANARGGEQFF

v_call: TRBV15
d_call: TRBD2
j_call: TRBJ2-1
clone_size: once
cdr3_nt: TGTGCCACCAGCAGAGATAGCGGGTCCTACAATGAGCAGTTCTTC
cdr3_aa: CATSRDSGSYNEQFF

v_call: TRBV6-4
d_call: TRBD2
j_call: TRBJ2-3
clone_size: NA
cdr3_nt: TGTGCCAGCAGTGAAACCGGGACTAGCTCGGATACGCAGTATTTT
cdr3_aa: CASSETGTSSDTQYF

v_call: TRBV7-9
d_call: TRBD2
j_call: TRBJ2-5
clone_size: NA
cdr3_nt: TGTGCCAGCAGTTCTAAGGCTAGCGGAAAAGAGACCCAGTACTTC
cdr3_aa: CASSSKASGKETQYF

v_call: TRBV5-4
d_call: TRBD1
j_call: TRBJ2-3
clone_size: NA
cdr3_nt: TGTGCCAGCAGCTTGGCGGGTCGGGGACAGAGCACAGATACGCAGTATTTT
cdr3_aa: CASSLAGRGQSTDTQYF

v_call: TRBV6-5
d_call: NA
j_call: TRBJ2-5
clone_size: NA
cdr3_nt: TGTGCCAGCAGTTACGGGGTGGGGGAGCAGACCCAGTACTTC
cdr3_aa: CASSYGVGEQTQYF

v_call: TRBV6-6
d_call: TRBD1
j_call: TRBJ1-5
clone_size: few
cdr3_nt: TGTGCCAGCAGGGCGTCAGGACAGGGCCAGCCCCAGCATTTT
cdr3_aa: CASRASGQGQPQHF

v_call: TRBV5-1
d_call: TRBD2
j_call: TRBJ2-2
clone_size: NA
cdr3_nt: TGCGCCAGCAAGAACCTAGCGGGCCCGAACACCGGGGAGCTGTTTTTT
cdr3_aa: CASKNLAGPNTGELFF

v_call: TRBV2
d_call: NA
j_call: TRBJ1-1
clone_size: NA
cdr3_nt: TGTGCCAGCAACTCACTCGGGAGGGGCTCCCCCACTGAAGCTTTCTTT
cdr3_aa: CASNSLGRGSPTEAFF

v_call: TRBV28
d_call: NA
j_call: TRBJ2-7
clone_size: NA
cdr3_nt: TGTGCCAGCAGTTTATCCGGCAGCGAAAACGACGAGCAGTACTTC
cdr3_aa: CASSLSGSENDEQYF

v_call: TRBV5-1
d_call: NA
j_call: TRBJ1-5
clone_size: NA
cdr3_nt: TGCGCCAGCAGCTTGGGCGGGCCTCATCAGCCCCAGCATTTT
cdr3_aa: CASSLGGPHQPQHF

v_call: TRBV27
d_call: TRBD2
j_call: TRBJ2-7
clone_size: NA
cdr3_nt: TGTGCCAGCAGTCGGACTAGCGTCTCCTACGAGCAGTACTTC
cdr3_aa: CASSRTSVSYEQYF

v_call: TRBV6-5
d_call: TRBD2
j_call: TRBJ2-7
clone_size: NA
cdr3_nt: TGTGCCAGCAGTTCAGATCCTAGCGGGAGCTTCTACGAGCAGTACTTC
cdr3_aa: CASSSDPSGSFYEQYF

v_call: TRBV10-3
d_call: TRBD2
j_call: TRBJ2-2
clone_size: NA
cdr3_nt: TGTGCCATCAGCACTTTAGCGGGAGGGAACACCGGGGAGCTGTTTTTT
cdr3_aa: CAISTLAGGNTGELFF

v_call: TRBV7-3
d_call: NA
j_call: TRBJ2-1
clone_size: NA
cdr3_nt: TGTGCCAGCAGCTTGGGGAACAATGAGCAGTTCTTC
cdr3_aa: CASSLGNNEQFF

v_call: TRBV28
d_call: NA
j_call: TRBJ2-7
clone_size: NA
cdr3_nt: TGTGCCAGCAGTTCACAGAGAACCTACGAGCAGTACTTC
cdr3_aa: CASSSQRTYEQYF

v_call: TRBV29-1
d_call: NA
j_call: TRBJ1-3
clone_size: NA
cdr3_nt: TGCAGCGTTGTAGGGGTTTTCAACACCATATATTTT
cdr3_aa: CSVVGVFNTIYF

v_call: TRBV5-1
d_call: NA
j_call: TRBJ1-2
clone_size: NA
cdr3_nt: TGCGCCAGCAGCCCGGACCAAGACTATGGCTACACCTTC
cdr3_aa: CASSPDQDYGYTF

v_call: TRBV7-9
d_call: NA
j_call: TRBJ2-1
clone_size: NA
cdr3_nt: TGTGCCAGCAGCCCCGCAGCGTACAATGAGCAGTTCTTC
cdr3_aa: CASSPAAYNEQFF

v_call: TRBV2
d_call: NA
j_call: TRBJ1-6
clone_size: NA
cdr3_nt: TGTGCCAGCAGTGCTGGTCTCTCGGCATATAATTCACCCCTCCACTTT
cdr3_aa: CASSAGLSAYNSPLHF

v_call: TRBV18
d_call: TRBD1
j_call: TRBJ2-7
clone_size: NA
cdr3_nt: TGTGCCAGCTCACCACCAGGGACAGGGGGCTTCTACGAGCAGTACTTC
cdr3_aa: CASSPPGTGGFYEQYF

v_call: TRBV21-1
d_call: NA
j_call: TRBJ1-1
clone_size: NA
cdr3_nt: TGTGCCAGCAGCAACCAACGACAGTTCCCCACTGAAGCTTTCTTT
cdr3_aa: CASSNQRQFPTEAFF

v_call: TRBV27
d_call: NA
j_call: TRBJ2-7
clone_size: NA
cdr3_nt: TGTGCCAGCAGCGCCCGTGCGGGACAGTCCTACGAGCAGTACTTC
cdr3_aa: CASSARAGQSYEQYF

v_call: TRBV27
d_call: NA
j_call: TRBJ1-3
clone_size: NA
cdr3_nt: TGTGCCGGCAAAGAACAGGCGTTAGTATCTGGAAACACCATATATTTT
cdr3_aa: CAGKEQALVSGNTIYF

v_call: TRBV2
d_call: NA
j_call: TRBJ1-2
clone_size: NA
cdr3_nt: TGTGCCAGCACCGCGACAGCCTATGGCTACACCTTC
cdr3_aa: CASTATAYGYTF

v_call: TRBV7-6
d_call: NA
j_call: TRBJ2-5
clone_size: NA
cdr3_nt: TGTGCCAGCAGCGGAAATCCCGGGGCTCAAGAGACCCAGTACTTC
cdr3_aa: CASSGNPGAQETQYF

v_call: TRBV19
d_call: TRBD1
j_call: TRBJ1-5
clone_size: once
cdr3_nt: TGTGCCAGTACTAAACAGGGGATCTACAATCAGCCCCAGCATTTT
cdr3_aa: CASTKQGIYNQPQHF

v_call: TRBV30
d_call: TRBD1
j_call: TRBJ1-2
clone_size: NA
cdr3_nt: TGTGCCTGGAGTGTACTCCAGGGGGCGGGCTATGGCTACACCTTC
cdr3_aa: CAWSVLQGAGYGYTF

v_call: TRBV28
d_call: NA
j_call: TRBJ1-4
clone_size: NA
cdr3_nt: TGTGCCAGCAGTTTAGTGGGCCTTAATGAAAAACTGTTTTTT
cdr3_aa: CASSLVGLNEKLFF

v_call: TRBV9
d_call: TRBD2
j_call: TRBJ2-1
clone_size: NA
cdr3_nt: TGTGCCAGCAGCGTAGTTAGTAGCGGGAGGCCAGACAATGAGCAGTTCTTC
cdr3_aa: CASSVVSSGRPDNEQFF

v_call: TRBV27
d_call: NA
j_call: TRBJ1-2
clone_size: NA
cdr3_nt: TGTGCCAGCAGTTTATCTACGACAGGACCCCCCAACTATGGCTACACCTTC
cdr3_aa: CASSLSTTGPPNYGYTF

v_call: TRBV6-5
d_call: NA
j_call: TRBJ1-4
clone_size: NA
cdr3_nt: TGTGCCAGCAGTTGGCGGGACGCGCGTAATGAAAAACTGTTTTTT
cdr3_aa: CASSWRDARNEKLFF

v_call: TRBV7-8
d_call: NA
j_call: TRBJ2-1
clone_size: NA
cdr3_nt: TGTGCCAGCAGCTGGGAGACAGTCACTGGGCAGTTCTTC
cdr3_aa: CASSWETVTGQFF

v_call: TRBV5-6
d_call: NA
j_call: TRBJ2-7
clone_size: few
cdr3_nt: TGTGCCAGCAGCTTTGACTATGGGGCCCCTGTTCCCTACGAGCAGTACTTC
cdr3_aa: CASSFDYGAPVPYEQYF

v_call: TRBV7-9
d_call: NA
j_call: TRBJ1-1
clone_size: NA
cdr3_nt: TGTGCCAGCAGCTTACAGGACACTGAAGCTTTCTTT
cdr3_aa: CASSLQDTEAFF

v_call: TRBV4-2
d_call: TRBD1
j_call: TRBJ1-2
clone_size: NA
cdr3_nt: TGTGCCAGCAGCCAAGGGAGAGGCGGGCAGGGACAGGGGGCTTTCTATGGCTACACCTTC
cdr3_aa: CASSQGRGGQGQGAFYGYTF

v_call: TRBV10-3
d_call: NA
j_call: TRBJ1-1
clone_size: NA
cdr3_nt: TGTGCCACCGACCCGGCAGGGTTGAAGAACACTGAAGCTTTCTTT
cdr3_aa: CATDPAGLKNTEAFF

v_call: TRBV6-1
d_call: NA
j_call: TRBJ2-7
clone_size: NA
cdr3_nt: TGTGCCAGCAGCCCGCTTTCCCTAACCTACGAGCAGTACTTC
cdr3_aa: CASSPLSLTYEQYF

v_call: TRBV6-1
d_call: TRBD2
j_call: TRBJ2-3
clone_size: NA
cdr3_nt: TGTGCCAGCAGGAGACTAGCGGGGGCATCAGATACGCAGTATTTT
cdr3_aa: CASRRLAGASDTQYF

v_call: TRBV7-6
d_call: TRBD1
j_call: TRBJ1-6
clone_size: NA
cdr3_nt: TGTGCCAGCAGCTTACAGGGGGATAGGCATTCACCCCTCCACTTT
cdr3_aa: CASSLQGDRHSPLHF

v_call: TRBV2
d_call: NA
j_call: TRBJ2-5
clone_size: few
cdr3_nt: TGTGCCAGCAGTGAACTGGGAGAGACCCAGTACTTC
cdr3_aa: CASSELGETQYF

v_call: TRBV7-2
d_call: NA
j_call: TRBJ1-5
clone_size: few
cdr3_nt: TGTGCCAGCAGTCCTACGTCGGGACAATACAATCAGCCCCAGCATTTT
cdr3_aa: CASSPTSGQYNQPQHF

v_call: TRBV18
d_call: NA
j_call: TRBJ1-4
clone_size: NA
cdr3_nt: TGTGCCAGCTCACCGACAGTAACTAATGAAAAACTGTTTTTT
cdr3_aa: CASSPTVTNEKLFF

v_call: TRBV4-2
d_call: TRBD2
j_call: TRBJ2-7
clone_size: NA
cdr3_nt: TGTGCCAGCAGCCAAGGGATTAGCGGGAGCTCCTACGAGCAGTACTTC
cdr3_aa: CASSQGISGSSYEQYF